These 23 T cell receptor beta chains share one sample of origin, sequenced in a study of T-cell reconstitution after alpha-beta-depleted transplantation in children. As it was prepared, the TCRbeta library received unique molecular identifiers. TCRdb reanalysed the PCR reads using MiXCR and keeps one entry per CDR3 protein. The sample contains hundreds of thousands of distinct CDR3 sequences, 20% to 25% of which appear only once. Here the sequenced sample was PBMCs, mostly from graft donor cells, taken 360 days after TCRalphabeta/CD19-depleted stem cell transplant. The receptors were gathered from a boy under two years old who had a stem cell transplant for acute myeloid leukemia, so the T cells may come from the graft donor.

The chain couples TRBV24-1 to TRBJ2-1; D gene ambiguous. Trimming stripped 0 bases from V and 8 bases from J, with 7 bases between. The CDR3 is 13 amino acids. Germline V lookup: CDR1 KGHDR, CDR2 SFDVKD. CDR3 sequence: CATSDLFEDEQFF. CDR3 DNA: TGTGCCACCAGTGATTTGTTCGAGGATGAGCAGTTCTTC.

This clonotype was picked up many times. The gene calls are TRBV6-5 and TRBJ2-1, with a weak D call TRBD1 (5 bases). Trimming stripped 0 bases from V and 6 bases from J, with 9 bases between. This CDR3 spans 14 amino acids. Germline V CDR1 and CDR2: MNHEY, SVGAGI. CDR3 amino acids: CASSYSRQSNEQFF. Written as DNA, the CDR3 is TGTGCCAGCAGTTACTCGAGACAGTCCAATGAGCAGTTCTTC.

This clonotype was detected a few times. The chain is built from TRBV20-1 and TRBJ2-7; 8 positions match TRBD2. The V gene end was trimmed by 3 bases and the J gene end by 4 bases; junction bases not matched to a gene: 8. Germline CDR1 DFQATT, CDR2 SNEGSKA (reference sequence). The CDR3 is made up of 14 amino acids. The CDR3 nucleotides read TGCAGTGCTAGCCTCGGGGGGGCGGCATACGAGCAGTACTTC. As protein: CSASLGGAAYEQYF.

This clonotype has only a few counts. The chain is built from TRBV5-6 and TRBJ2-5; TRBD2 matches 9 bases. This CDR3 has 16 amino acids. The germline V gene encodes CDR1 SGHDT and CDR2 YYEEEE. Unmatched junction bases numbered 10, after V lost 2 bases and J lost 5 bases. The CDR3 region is CASSLLPAGGRETQYF. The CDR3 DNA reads TGTGCCAGCAGCTTACTGCCGGCGGGGGGGCGGGAGACCCAGTACTTC.

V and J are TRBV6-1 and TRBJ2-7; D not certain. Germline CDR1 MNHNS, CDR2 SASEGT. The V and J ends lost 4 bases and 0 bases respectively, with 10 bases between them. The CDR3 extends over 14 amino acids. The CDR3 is CASSVQRSSYEQYF. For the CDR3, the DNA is TGTGCCAGCAGTGTACAAAGGAGCTCCTACGAGCAGTACTTC.

The CDR3 coding sequence is TGCAGTGCTAGACCCCTCCGGGACAGGGGCCACGAGCAGTACTTC. It is translated as CSARPLRDRGHEQYF. The gene calls are TRBV20-1 and TRBJ2-7; 10 bases are shared with TRBD1. Germline CDR1 DFQATT, CDR2 SNEGSKA (reference sequence). The V segment lost 2 bases and the J segment 5 bases; nucleotides outside the gene matches: 9. The CDR3 length is 15 residues.

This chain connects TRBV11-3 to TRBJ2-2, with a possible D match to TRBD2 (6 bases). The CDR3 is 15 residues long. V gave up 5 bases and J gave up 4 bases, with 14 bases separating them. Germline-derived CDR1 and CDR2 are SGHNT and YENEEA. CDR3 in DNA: TGTGCCAGCAGCCGGGAGAAGCGGCTCACCGGGGAGCTGTTTTTT. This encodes CASSREKRLTGELFF.

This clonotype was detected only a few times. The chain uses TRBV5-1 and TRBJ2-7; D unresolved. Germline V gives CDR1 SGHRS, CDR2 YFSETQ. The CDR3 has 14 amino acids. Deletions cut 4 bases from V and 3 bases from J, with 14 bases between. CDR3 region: CASSLTPRIYEQYF. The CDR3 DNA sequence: TGCGCCAGCAGCCTGACTCCAAGGATCTACGAGCAGTACTTC.

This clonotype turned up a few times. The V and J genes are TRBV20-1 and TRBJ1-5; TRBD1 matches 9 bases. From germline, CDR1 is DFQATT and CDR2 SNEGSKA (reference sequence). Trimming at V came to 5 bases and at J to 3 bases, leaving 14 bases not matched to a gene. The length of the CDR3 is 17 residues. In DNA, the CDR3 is TGCAGTGCTCCATTCCCGGGACAGGGACCCCCCAATCAGCCCCAGCATTTT. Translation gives CSAPFPGQGPPNQPQHF.

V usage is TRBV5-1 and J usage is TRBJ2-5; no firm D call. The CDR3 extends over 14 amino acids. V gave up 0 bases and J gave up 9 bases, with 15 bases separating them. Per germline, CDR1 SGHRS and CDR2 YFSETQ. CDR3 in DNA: TGCGCCAGCAGCTTGGAACAGACATATACGGCCCAGTACTTC. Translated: CASSLEQTYTAQYF.

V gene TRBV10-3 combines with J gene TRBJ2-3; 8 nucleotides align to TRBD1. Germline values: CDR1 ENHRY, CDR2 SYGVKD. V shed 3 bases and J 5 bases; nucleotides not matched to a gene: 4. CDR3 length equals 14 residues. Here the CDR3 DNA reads TGTGCCATCAGTGACAGGGGGCAAGGAGATACGCAGTATTTT. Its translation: CAISDRGQGDTQYF.

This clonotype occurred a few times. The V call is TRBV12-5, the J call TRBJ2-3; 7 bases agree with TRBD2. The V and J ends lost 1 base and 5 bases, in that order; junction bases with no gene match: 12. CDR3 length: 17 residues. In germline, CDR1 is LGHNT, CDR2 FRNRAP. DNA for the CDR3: TGTGCTAGTGGTTTGGCGGGGGGTGCACCCTGGGGAGATACGCAGTATTTT. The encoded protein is CASGLAGGAPWGDTQYF.

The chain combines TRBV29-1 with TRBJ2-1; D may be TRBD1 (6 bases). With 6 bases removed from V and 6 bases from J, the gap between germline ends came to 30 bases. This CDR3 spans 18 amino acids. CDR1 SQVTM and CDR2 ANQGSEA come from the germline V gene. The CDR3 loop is CSVNPGHLRVLFGNEQFF. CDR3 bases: TGCAGCGTCAACCCGGGACATCTTCGAGTACTTTTCGGCAATGAGCAGTTCTTC.

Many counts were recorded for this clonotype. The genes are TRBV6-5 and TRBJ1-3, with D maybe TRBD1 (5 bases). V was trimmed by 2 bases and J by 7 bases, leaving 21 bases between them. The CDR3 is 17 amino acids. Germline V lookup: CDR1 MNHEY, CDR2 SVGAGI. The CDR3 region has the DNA TGTGCCAGCAGTTACGGCGGGACGGCCGGACTCTGGAACACCATATATTTT. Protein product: CASSYGGTAGLWNTIYF.

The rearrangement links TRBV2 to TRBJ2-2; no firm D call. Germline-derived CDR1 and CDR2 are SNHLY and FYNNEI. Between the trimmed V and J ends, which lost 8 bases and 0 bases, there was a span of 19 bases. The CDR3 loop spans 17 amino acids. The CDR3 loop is CASRLRRGEANTGELFF. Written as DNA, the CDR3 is TGTGCCAGCCGCTTGAGGCGCGGTGAGGCGAACACCGGGGAGCTGTTTTTT.

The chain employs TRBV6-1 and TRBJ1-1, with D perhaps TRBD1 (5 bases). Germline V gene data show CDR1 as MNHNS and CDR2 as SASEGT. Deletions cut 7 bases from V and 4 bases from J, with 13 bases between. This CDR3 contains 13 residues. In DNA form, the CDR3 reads TGTGCCAGCACGGCCGGGACGCGCACTGAAGCTTTCTTT. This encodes CASTAGTRTEAFF.

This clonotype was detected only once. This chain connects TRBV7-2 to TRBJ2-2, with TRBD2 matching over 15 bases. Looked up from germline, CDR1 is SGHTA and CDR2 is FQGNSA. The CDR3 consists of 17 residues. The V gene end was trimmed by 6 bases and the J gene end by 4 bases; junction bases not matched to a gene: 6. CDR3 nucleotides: TGTGCCAGCAGTCGGACTAGCGGGGGGGCGGGCACCGGGGAGCTGTTTTTT. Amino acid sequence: CASSRTSGGAGTGELFF.

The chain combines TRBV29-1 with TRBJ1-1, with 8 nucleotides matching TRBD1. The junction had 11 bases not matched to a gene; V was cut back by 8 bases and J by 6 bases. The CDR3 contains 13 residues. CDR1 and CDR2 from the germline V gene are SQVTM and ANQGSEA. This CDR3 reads CSSTWTGTAEAFF. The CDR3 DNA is TGCAGCTCAACATGGACAGGGACCGCTGAAGCTTTCTTT.

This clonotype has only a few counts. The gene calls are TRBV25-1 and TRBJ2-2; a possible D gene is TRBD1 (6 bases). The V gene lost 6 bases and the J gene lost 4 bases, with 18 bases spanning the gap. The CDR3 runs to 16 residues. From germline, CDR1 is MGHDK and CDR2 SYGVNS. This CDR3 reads CASSMRGSRATGELFF. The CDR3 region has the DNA TGTGCCAGCAGCATGAGGGGGTCGCGAGCCACCGGGGAGCTGTTTTTT.

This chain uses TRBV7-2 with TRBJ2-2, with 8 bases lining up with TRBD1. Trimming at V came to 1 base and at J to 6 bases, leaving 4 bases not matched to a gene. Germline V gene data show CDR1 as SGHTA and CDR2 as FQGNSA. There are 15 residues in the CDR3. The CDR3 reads CASSLGDRLSGELFF. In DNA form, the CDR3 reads TGTGCCAGCAGCTTAGGGGACAGGCTTTCCGGGGAGCTGTTTTTT.

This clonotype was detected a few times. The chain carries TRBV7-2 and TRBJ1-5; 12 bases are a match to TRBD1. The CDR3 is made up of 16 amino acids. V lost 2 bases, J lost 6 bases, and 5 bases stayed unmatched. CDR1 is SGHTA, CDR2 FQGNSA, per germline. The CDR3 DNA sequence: TGTGCCAGCAGCTTATCGGGACAGGGGGCGGTTCAGCCCCAGCATTTT. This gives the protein CASSLSGQGAVQPQHF.

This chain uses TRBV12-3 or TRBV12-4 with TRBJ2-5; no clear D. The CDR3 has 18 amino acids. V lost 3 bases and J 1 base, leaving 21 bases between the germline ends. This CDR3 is CASSFVPQTLRFQETQYF. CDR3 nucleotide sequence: TGTGCCAGCAGTTTTGTCCCCCAAACACTACGTTTCCAAGAGACCCAGTACTTC.

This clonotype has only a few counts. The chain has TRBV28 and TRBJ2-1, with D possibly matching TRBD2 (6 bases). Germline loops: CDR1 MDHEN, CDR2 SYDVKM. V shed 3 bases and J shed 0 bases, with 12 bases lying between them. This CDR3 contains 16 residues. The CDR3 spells CASSFWAGYSYNEQFF. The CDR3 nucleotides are TGTGCCAGCAGTTTTTGGGCGGGATACTCCTACAATGAGCAGTTCTTC.